The sequence of this TCR beta chain was determined in a study of T cell clonotyping in hematopoietic cell transplantation. Assay used: immunoSEQ multiplex PCR; TCRdb lists only in-frame clones, some missing. Of roughly 30,000 clones in the sample, 82% were seen once. CDR3 size: 14 residues. The germline V gene encodes CDR1 MNHNY and CDR2 SVGAGI (reference sequence). V was pared by 8 bases and J by 1 base, with 12 bases between. The time point here: recipient sample about 28 days before transplant, after cytoreduction. This specimen was peripheral blood mononuclear cells, taken before stem cell transplant. This clonotype was sampled from a man aged 35-49 years with acute myeloid leukemia. Some clones in this sample may be carry-over from other donors' samples. The rearrangement joins TRBV6-6 to TRBJ1-5; D is unclear. The chain's CDR3 is CASAGQQSNQPQHF. The DNA for the CDR3 is TGTGCCAGCGCAGGTCAGCAGAGCAATCAGCCCCAGCATTTT.